Sequencing of this T cell receptor (beta chain) was carried out in a study of blood T cells in healthy people across ages. Study observations and caveats: Since the PBMCs were unsorted, naive and antigen-experienced cells could not be conclusively compared. Long-lived and aged donors differed, with more naive CD4+ cells and higher diversity in the long-lived. Estimated diversity, derived from one million T cells, was regarded as an underestimate.

Primers used in a second PCR of about 7 to 12 cycles were a sample-barcoded 5' primer and a J-beta primer mix. TCRdb redid the calling of the 5' RACE reads with MiXCR, one entry per CDR3 protein. Of approximately 1.5 million distinct CDR3 sequences in the sample, approximately 32% are singletons; the top ten hold roughly 10%. With regard to this clonotype: The antigen remains undetermined.

The donors, healthy Caucasians from Russia, were aged about 6 to 95. V lost 2 bases, J lost 2 bases, and 3 bases stayed unmatched. CDR1 KGHSH and CDR2 LQKENI come from the germline V gene. CDR3 size: 16 residues. This chain links TRBV18 with TRBJ1-5; 10 bases fit TRBD1. Sequencing was carried out using blood. The sequence was collected from a woman aged 30 to 39 in good health. The CDR3 reads CASSPSGTGGNQPQHF. The CDR3 DNA reads TGTGCCAGCTCACCATCCGGGACAGGGGGCAATCAGCCCCAGCATTTT.